The entry below gives a single TCR beta chain sequence along with its context. Its specificity is unknown. One junction end does not reproduce the germline sequence, and a read error may be involved. This sample stems from a study of vaccination and CD4 T cells after COVID-19. Looking at the study overall: PCR on nasal swabs identified SARS-CoV-2 in convalescent patients, of whom under ten were mild and one severe. Each post-COVID sample was drawn after diagnosis, and the median interval was approximately 100 days (range 35 to 161).

Germline V gives CDR1 KGHSH, CDR2 LQKENI. This CDR3 comprises 14 residues. This sample's treatment: roughly ten-day PBMC culture with coronavirus spike peptide pools or control peptides (ViraFEST assay). At the Johns Hopkins FTIC core, DNA taken from cultured CD4+ T cells was sequenced by way of the Oncomine TCR Beta short-read assay. Via MiXCR, TCRdb re-called the PCR reads, giving one row per CDR3 protein. The sample yields roughly 24,000 distinct CDR3 sequences, 40% to 45% seen once. Findings and caveats of the study: Median SARS-CoV-2-reactive clonotype numbers rose nonsignificantly, about 21 to 38.

This clonotype was obtained from a human donor who had recovered from COVID-19. Material for sequencing was CD4+ T cells from blood, cultured in vitro. The genes are TRBV18 and TRBJ1-2; TRBD1 matches 7 bases. The CDR3 here is CASSSTGTDYSYTF. Here the CDR3 DNA reads TGTGCCAGCTCATCAACCGGGACAGACTATAGCTACACCTTC.